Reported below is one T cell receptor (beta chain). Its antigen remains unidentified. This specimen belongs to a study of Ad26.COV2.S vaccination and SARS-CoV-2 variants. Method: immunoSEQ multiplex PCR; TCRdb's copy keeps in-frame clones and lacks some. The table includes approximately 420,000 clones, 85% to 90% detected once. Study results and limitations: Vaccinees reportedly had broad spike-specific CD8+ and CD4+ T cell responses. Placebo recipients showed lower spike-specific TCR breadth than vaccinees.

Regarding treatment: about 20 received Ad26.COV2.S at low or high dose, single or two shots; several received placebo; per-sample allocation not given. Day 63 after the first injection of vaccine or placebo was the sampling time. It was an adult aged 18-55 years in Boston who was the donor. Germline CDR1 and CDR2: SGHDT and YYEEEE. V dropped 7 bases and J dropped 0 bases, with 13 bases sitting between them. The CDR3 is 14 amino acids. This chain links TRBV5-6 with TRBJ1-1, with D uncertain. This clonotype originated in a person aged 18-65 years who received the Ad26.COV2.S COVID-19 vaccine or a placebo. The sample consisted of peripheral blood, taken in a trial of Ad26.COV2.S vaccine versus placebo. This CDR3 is CASGPHSVNTEAFF. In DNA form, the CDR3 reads TGTGCCAGCGGCCCCCATTCCGTGAACACTGAAGCTTTCTTT.